This TCR beta chain was observed in a study of T cell responses to AZD1222 COVID-19 vaccine (dated by TCRdb to about 2021). Some background on the complete study: AZD1222 recipients given second doses at about 4 weeks or at about 12 weeks were pooled, since spike-specific TCR depth and breadth were not found to differ between the two schedules. TCR sequencing was performed for approximately 240 trial participants, of whom about 200 were given two doses of AZD1222 and approximately 25 were given two doses of MenACWY control vaccine. Trial participants were enrolled by age into subgroups of 18-55, 56-69 and 70-plus years, and around 150, 28 and 57 TCR-sequenced participants, respectively, were included in these subgroups.

The CDR3 regions of human TCRbeta chains were subjected to immunosequencing. Processing in the source paper ran as follows. TCRs in the repertoires were compared against a reference library of SARS-CoV-2-specific TCRs that had been generated with the MIRA antigen-specificity platform. Breadth was defined as the fraction of unique TCRs that were SARS-CoV-2-associated, and depth was defined as the fraction of total T cells that were SARS-CoV-2-associated. Each spike-specific TCR was assigned to its reactive spike region and to a CD4 or CD8 class using the MIRA data. Log10-transformed breadth and depth values were compared by one-way ANOVA with Sidak's multiple comparisons tests. The clones in this table, taken by TCRdb from immuneACCESS, are in-frame only. Not every clone is retained; where verified, under half of the shortfall comes from an unresolved V gene, and the cause of the rest is unknown. V, J and clone size were drawn from that table, and D and trimming were deduced from the DNA. The sample table lists approximately 170,000 clones, less than 95% of them with a count of one. The biggest ten clones account for around 4% of the sample.

In the case of this clone: The clone's antigen remains unknown. No clone much larger than this one lies a single base away; base qualities are absent.

According to the study, the label for this sample's time point signals: baseline before first vaccination. The vaccinee samples were drawn from two UK trials, COV001 and COV002, one of which was a single-blind randomized controlled phase 2/3 trial testing AZD1222 (ChAdOx1 nCoV-19) in healthy adults. For TCRbeta chain sequencing, PBMC samples were collected from trial participants at day 0 and at day 28 after the second dose. Study-wide findings and limitations: CD4 TCRs associated with the vaccine covered the entire spike protein, and the dominant responses were in regions 160-218 and 743-854. The 56-69-year group was small, and its depth increase did not reach significance, likely because of low power. Conclusions about previously exposed vaccinees are limited, since just six or seven AZD1222 recipients were seropositive for SARS-CoV-2 at baseline. After two AZD1222 doses, spike-specific TCR breadth and depth were significantly higher than at day 0 and than in MenACWY recipients. Reportedly, almost half of the unique spike-specific TCRs recognized epitopes lying outside the regions that are mutated in the B.1.351 and B.1.1.7 variants. Because no day 14 peak-response samples were available, repertoires were characterized only after the peak T cell response. Most participants were white British and females outnumbered males, and the authors suggested that clonal diversity may have been underestimated.

The cysteine opens and the phenylalanine closes a CDR3 of 18 amino acids. The kept DNA is CDR3 alone, 54 bases in frame from the first base. Trimming takes 6 bases off V and 0 bases off J; junction bases not matched to a gene: 16. CDR1 KGHSH and CDR2 LQKENI were looked up in the germline V gene. This clonotype was sampled from an adult in good health. The specimen was peripheral blood, collected on day 0 of AZD1222 vaccination. The chain is assembled from TRBV18 and TRBJ1-2, with 7 bases in between that match TRBD1. The CDR3 protein: CASSPVMNRGRANYGYTF. The DNA sequence is given as TGTGCCAGCTCCCCAGTCATGAACAGGGGCCGAGCTAACTATGGCTACACCTTC.